This record looks at one T cell receptor beta chain sequence and its context. V was pared by 1 base and J by 11 bases, with 14 bases between. The V gene's germline CDR1 is SGHVS and CDR2 FQNEAQ. This CDR3 contains 13 residues. Time point specified: recipient sample about 28 days before transplant, after cytoreduction. TCRdb keeps only in-frame clones here, not all; method: immunoSEQ multiplex PCR. The sample carries about 16,000 clones, 90% to 95% recorded once. The sample is drawn from a study of T cell clonotyping in hematopoietic cell transplantation. The chain uses TRBV7-8 and TRBJ1-1; D not resolved. The receptor's source is a man aged 18 to 30 with biphenotypic leukemia. Some clones in this sample may be carry-over from other donors' samples. The sample here was peripheral blood mononuclear cells, taken before stem cell transplant. The CDR3 region has the DNA TGTGCCAGCAGCTTAGTTGCACCTATGCAGGCTTTCTTT. The encoded protein is CASSLVAPMQAFF.